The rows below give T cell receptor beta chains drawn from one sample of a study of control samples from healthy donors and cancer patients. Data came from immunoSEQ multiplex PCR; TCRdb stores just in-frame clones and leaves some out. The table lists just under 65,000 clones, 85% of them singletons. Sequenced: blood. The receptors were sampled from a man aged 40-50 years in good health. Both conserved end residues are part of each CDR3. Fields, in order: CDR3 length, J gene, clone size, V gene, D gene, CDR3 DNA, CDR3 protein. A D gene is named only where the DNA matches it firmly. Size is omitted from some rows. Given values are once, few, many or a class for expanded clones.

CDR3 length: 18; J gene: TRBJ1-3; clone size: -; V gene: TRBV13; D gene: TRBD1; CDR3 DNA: TGTGCCAGCAGCCCACAAACAGGGGGCCGGGGCTCTGGAAACACCATATATTTT; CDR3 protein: CASSPQTGGRGSGNTIYF
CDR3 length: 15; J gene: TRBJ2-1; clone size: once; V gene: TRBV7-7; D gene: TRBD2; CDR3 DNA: TGTGCTAGCAGCTTAGGATTTAGTGGGAGGGATGAGCAGTTCTTC; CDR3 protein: CASSLGFSGRDEQFF
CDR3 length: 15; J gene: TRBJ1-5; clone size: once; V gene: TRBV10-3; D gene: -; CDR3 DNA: TGTGCCATCAGTGAGTCGGCAGGAGTTAATCAGCCCCAGCATTTT; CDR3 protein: CAISESAGVNQPQHF
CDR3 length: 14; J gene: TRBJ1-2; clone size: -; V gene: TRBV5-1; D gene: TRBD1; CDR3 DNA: TGCGCCAGCAGCTTTACAGGGGCCGTTGAAGGCTACACCTTC; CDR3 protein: CASSFTGAVEGYTF
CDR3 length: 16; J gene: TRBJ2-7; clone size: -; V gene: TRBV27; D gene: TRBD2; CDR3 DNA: TGTGCCAGCAGCGGGACTAGCGGGAGAAGGGCCTACGAGCAGTACTTC; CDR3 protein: CASSGTSGRRAYEQYF
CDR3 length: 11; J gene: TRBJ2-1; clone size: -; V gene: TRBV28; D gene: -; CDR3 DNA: TGTGCCAGCAGCGCTCAAGCGGAGCAGTTCTTC; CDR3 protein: CASSAQAEQFF
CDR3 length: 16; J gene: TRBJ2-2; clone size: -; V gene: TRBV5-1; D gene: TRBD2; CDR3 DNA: TGCGCCAGCAGCCCGCCGAGGGCGGGAGGCCCCGGGGAGCTGTTTTTT; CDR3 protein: CASSPPRAGGPGELFF
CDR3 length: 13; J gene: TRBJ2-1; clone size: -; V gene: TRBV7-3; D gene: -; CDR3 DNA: TGTGCCAGCAGCGCAGCTAGTGCAGGAGAGCAGTTCTTC; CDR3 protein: CASSAASAGEQFF
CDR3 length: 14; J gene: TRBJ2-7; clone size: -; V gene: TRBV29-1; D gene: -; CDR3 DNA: TGCAGCGTTGAAGATCCTGGAAGCTCCTACGAGCAGTACTTC; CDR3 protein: CSVEDPGSSYEQYF
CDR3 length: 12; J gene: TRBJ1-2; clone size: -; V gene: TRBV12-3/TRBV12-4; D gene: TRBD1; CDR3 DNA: TGTGCCAGCATTGGCAGGGGGATCGGCTACACCTTC; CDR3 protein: CASIGRGIGYTF
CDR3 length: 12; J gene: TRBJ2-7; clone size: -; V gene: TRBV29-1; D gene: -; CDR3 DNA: TGCGCCGGGGCAGGGGGGTCCTACGAGCAGTACTTC; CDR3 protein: CAGAGGSYEQYF
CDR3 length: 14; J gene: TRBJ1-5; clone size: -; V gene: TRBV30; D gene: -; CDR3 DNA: TGTGCCTGGAGTAAGGTGAGAGGCAATCAGCCCCAGCATTTT; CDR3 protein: CAWSKVRGNQPQHF
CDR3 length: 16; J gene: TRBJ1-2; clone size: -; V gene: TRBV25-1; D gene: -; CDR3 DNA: TGTGCCAGCAGTGGATTTCACGCGACCGCTAACTATGGCTACACCTTC; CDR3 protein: CASSGFHATANYGYTF
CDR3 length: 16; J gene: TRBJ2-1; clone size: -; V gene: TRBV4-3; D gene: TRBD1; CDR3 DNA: TGCGCCAGCAGCCGCGGACAGGGGATATCCTACAATGAGCAGTTCTTC; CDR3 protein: CASSRGQGISYNEQFF
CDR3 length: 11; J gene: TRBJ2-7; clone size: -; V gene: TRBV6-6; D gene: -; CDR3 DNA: TGTGCCAGCAGAGACAGATACGAGCAGTACTTC; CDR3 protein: CASRDRYEQYF
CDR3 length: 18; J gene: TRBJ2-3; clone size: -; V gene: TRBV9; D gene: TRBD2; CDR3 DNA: TGTGCCAGCAGCCTTCGTCTGTCGCGGGGGGTTAGCACAGATACGCAGTATTTT; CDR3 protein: CASSLRLSRGVSTDTQYF
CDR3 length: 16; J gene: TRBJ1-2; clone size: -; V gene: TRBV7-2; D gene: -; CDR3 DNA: TGTGCCAGCAGCTTAGACTTCGAGGGGTTACATGCTGGCTACACCTTC; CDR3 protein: CASSLDFEGLHAGYTF
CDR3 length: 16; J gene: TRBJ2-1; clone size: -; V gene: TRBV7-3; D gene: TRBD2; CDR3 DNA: TGTGCCAGCAGCTTAAAAGGGACTAGCGGGCGGAATGAGCAGTTCTTC; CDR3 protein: CASSLKGTSGRNEQFF
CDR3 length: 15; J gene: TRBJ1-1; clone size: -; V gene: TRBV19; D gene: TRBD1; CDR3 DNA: TGTGCCAGTAGTCCTAGGACAGGGAGGAACACTGAAGCTTTCTTT; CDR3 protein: CASSPRTGRNTEAFF
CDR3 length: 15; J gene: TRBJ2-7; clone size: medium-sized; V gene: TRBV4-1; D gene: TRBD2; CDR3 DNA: TGCGCCAGCAGCCAAGGGGGCGGGAGACTTAGCGAGCAGTACTTC; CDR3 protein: CASSQGGGRLSEQYF
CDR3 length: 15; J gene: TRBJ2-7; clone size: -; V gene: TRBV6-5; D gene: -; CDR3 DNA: TGTGCCAGCAGGTTAAATGAAGGGACGACCTACGAGCAGTACTTC; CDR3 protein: CASRLNEGTTYEQYF
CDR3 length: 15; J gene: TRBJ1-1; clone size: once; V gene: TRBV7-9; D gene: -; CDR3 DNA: TGTGCCAGCAGCTATAAGGGAGCCGGCGGCACTGAAGCTTTCTTT; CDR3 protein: CASSYKGAGGTEAFF
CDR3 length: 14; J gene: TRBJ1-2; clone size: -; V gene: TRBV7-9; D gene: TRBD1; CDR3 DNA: TGTGCCAGCAGCTTAGGGGACAGGCGGTCTGGCTACACCTTC; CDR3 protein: CASSLGDRRSGYTF
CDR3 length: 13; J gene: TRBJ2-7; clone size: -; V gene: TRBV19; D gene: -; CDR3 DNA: TGTGCCAGTAGTATTAACCCCTCCTACGAGCAGTACTTC; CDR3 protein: CASSINPSYEQYF
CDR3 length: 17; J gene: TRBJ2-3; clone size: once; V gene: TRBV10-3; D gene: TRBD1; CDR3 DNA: TGTGCCATCAGTAAAACCGGGACAGGGGGGAGCACAGATACGCAGTATTTT; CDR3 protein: CAISKTGTGGSTDTQYF
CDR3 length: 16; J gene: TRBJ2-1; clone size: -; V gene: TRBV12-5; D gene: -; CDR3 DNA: TGTGCTAGTGGTTTGGTAAGGGGGGCGGACTACAATGAGCAGTTCTTC; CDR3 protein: CASGLVRGADYNEQFF
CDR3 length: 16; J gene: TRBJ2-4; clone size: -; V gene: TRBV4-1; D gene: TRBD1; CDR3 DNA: TGCGCCAGCACTGATGTTGGTCCGAACAGGGGTGGCATTCAGTACTTC; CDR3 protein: CASTDVGPNRGGIQYF
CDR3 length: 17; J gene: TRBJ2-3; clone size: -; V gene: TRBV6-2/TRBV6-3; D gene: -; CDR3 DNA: TGTGCCAGCAGTTACTCGTTAAGGGGAGGTCTCGAAGATACGCAGTATTTT; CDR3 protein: CASSYSLRGGLEDTQYF
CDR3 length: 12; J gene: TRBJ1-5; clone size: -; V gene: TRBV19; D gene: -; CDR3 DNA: TGTGCCAGTAGTATAAATGACCAGCCCCAGCATTTT; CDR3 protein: CASSINDQPQHF
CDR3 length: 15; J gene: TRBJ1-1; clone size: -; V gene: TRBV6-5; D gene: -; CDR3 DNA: TGTGCCAGCAGCCTACAGGGCTTGATGAACACTGAAGCTTTCTTT; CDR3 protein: CASSLQGLMNTEAFF
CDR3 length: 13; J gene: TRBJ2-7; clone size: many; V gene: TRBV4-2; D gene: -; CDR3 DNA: TGTGCCAGCAGCCTCAGCGGGCCCTACGAGCAGTACTTC; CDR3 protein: CASSLSGPYEQYF
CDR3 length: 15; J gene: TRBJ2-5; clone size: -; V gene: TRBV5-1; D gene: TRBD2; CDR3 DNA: TGCGCCAGCAGCCGTTTAGCGGGAGCAGGAGAGACCCAGTACTTC; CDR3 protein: CASSRLAGAGETQYF
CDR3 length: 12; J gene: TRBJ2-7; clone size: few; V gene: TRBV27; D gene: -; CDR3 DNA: TGTGCCAGCAGTTTCCTCTCCTACGAGCAGTACTTC; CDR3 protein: CASSFLSYEQYF
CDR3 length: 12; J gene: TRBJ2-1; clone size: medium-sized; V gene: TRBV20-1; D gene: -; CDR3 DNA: TGCAGTGCTAGTTTAGTAGACAATGAGCAGTTCTTC; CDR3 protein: CSASLVDNEQFF
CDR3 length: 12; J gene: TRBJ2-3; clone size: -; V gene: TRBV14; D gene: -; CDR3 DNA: TGTGCCAGCAGCCAAGGGTGGGATACGCAGTATTTT; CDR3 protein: CASSQGWDTQYF
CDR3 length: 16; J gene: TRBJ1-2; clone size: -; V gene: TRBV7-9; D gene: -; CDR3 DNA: TGTGCCAGCAGCTTAGGTGGGGCAGACCCTGACTATGGCTACACCTTC; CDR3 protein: CASSLGGADPDYGYTF
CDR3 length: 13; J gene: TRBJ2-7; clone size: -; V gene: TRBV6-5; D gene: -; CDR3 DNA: TGTGCCAGCAAACGAGCAGTAAATTACGAGCAGTACTTC; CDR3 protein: CASKRAVNYEQYF
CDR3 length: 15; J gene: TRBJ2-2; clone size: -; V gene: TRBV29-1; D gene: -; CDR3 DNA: TGCAGCGTAGCGTCAGGGCAGGCGTCCCCCGGGGAGCTGTTTTTT; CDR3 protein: CSVASGQASPGELFF
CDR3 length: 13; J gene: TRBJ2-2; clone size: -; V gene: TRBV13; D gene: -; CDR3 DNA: TGTGCCAGCAGCTTAAAGTTCAACGGGGAGCTGTTTTTT; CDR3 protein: CASSLKFNGELFF
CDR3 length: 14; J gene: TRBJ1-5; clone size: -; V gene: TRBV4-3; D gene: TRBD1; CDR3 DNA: TGCGCCAGCAGCCAGGGACAGGGGATTCAGCCCCAGCATTTT; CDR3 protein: CASSQGQGIQPQHF
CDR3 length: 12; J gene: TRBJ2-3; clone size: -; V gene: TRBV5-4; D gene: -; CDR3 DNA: TGTGCCAGCAGCGAGGACCTGGATACGCAGTATTTT; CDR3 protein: CASSEDLDTQYF
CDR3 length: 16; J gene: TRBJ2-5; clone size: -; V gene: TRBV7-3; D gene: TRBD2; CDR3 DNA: TGTGCCAGCAGCTTGGGACTAGCGGGGGGGCAGGAGACCCAGTACTTC; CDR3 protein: CASSLGLAGGQETQYF
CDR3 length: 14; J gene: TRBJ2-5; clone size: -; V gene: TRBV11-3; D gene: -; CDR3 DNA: TGTGCCAGCAGCCACGGACAAGACCAAGAGACCCAGTACTTC; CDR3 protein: CASSHGQDQETQYF
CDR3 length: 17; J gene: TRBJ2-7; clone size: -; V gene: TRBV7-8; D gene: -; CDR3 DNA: TGTGCCAGCAGCTTAGCGCGTAATAGCATCATCCACTACGAGCAGTACTTC; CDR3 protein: CASSLARNSIIHYEQYF
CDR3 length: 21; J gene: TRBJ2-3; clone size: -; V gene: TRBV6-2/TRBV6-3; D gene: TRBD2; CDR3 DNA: TGTGCCAGCAGTTACATTCGCGGGAGGACCAACTTTCCCGGGAGCACAGATACGCAGTATTTT; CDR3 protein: CASSYIRGRTNFPGSTDTQYF
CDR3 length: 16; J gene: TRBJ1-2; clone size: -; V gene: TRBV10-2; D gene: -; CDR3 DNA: TGCGCCAGCACCCCCGACAGCCGAGCCCTGACTGATGGCTACACCTTC; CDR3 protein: CASTPDSRALTDGYTF
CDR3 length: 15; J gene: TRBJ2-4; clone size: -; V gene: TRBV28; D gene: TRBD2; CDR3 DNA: TGTGCCAGCAGTTTACCGGGAGGGGTCGAAAACATTCAGTACTTC; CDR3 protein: CASSLPGGVENIQYF
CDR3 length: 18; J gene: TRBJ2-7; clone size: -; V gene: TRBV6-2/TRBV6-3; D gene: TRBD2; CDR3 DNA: TGTGCCAGCAGTTACGGCCGAGGACTAGCGGGAGCCTCCTACGAGCAGTACTTC; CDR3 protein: CASSYGRGLAGASYEQYF
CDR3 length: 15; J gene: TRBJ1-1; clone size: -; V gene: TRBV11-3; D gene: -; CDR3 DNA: TGTGCCAGCAGCTTAGCGGGGGAACTGAACACTGAAGCTTTCTTT; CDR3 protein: CASSLAGELNTEAFF
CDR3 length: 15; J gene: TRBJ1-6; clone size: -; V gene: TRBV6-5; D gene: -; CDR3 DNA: TGTGCCAGCAGTTACTCCCCAGGACGGAATTCACCCCTCCACTTT; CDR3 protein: CASSYSPGRNSPLHF
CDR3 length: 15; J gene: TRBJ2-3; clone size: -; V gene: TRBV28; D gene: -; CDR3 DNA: TGTGCCAGCAGTTTGGACGGTTTGAAGGCAGATACGCAGTATTTT; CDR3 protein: CASSLDGLKADTQYF
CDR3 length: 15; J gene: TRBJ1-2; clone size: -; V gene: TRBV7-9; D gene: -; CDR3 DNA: TGTGCCAGCAGCTTAGAGGGACTGGGTAACTATGGCTACACCTTC; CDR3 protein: CASSLEGLGNYGYTF
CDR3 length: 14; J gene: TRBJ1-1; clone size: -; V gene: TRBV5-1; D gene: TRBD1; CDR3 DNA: TGCGCCAGCAGCTTGACAGGGGGTAACACTGAAGCTTTCTTT; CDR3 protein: CASSLTGGNTEAFF
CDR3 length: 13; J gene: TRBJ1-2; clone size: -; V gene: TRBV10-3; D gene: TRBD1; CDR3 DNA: TGTGCCATCACACTGGGACAGGGGCATGGCTACACCTTC; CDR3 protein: CAITLGQGHGYTF